Shown below are 9 T cell receptor beta chains from a single sample sequenced in a study of blood T cell repertoires in COVID-19. The protocol was immunoSEQ multiplex PCR, while the TCRdb copy is restricted to in-frame clones and leaves out a portion. The sample includes around 250,000 clones, about 86% seen only once; the top ten take roughly 5.7%. Sequencing was done on a sample of peripheral blood. The receptors derive from an elderly man with acute or convalescent COVID-19.

In this sample, this clone turned up a few times. CDR3 loop: CASSLRQRLTDTQYF. The CDR3 DNA is TGCGCCAGCAGCCTGCGACAGCGACTCACAGATACGCAGTATTTT. The J gene is TRBJ2-3, the V gene TRBV5-1, with D perhaps TRBD1 (5 bases). Trimming shortened V by 4 bases and J by 2 bases, and 14 bases separated the two germline ends. The germline CDR1 and CDR2 sequences are SGHRS and YFSETQ. This CDR3 is 15 amino acids long. The entire variable domain, with the rest obtained from reference TRBV5-1 and TRBJ2-3, is as follows: KAGVTQTPRYLIKTRGQQVTLSCSPISGHRSVSWYQQTPGQGLQFLFEYFSETQRNKGNFPGRFSGRQFSNSRSEMNVSTLELGDSALYLCASSLRQRLTDTQYFGPGTRLTVL.

The chain links TRBV6-1 to TRBJ1-1, with 8 bases aligning to TRBD1. Unmatched junction bases numbered 13, after V lost 0 bases and J lost 4 bases. Germline V gives CDR1 MNHNS, CDR2 SASEGT. The CDR3 has 18 amino acids. In nucleotides, the CDR3 is TGTGCCAGCAGTGAAGCGCCAGGGACAGGTACCCGAGGCACTGAAGCTTTCTTT. Residues: CASSEAPGTGTRGTEAFF.

V is TRBV5-1 and J is TRBJ2-1, with D possibly TRBD1 on 6 matching bases. Germline CDR1 reads SGHRS; CDR2 reads YFSETQ. V lost 4 bases and J lost 7, with 18 bases in between. CDR3 length: 15 amino acids. The chain's CDR3 is CASSQGSWGRNEQFF. DNA of the CDR3: TGCGCCAGCAGCCAGGGGAGTTGGGGGCGGAATGAGCAGTTCTTC.

The chain is built from TRBV7-8 and TRBJ2-5, with a possible D match to TRBD1 (6 bases). This CDR3 spans 15 amino acids. Germline V gene lookup returns CDR1 SGHVS and CDR2 FQNEAQ. The ends were cut back, 1 base at V and 1 base at J, with 10 bases in the middle. CDR3 in DNA: TGTGCCAGCAGCTTAGGGGGACACCTCCAAGAGACCCAGTACTTC. Amino acid sequence: CASSLGGHLQETQYF.

The J gene is TRBJ1-6, the V gene TRBV19; no definite D call. Germline V gene data show CDR1 as LNHDA and CDR2 as SQIVND (reference sequence). V lost 6 bases, J lost 9 bases, and 15 bases lay in between. The CDR3 loop spans 14 amino acids. The CDR3 spells CASSITGDSSPLHF. The CDR3 DNA is TGTGCCAGTAGCATAACCGGGGATTCTTCACCCCTCCACTTT.

The V call is TRBV11-2, the J call TRBJ1-1; D is perhaps TRBD1 (6 bases). Trimming took 2 bases from V and 6 from J, leaving 19 bases between them. The CDR3 runs to 16 residues. CDR1 SGHAT and CDR2 FQNNGV come from the germline V gene. CDR3 DNA: TGTGCCAGCAGCTTAAGGGGGGGCGCACCTAAACCTGAAGCTTTCTTT. Residues: CASSLRGGAPKPEAFF.

V is TRBV5-5 and J is TRBJ2-5; D possibly corresponds to TRBD2 (7 bases). The CDR3 is 16 amino acids. The germline V and J ends were trimmed by 4 bases and 4 bases, with 20 bases remaining between them. Germline CDR1 is SGHKS and CDR2 is YYEKEE (reference sequence). CDR3 region: CASSTMGGLLGETQYF. DNA of the CDR3: TGTGCCAGCAGCACAATGGGGGGGCTTTTAGGAGAGACCCAGTACTTC.

The chain has TRBV27 and TRBJ1-5; the match to TRBD1 covers 11 bases. The ends lost 4 bases at V and 0 bases at J; junction bases unmatched: 8. The CDR3 consists of 18 residues. Germline assignment: CDR1 MNHEY and CDR2 SMNVEV (reference sequence). The CDR3 reads CASSSAGTGGYSNQPQHF. In nucleotides, the CDR3 is TGTGCCAGCAGTTCCGCCGGGACAGGGGGATATAGCAATCAGCCCCAGCATTTT.

The chain is built from TRBV5-1 and TRBJ2-3; TRBD1 is a possible D gene (6 bases). There are 16 residues in the CDR3. V dropped 4 bases and J dropped 0 bases, with 15 bases sitting between them. Germline V lookup: CDR1 SGHRS, CDR2 YFSETQ. The CDR3 DNA is TGCGCCAGCAGCCTGGGGGCCGCGACGAGCACAGATACGCAGTATTTT. This sequence encodes CASSLGAATSTDTQYF.